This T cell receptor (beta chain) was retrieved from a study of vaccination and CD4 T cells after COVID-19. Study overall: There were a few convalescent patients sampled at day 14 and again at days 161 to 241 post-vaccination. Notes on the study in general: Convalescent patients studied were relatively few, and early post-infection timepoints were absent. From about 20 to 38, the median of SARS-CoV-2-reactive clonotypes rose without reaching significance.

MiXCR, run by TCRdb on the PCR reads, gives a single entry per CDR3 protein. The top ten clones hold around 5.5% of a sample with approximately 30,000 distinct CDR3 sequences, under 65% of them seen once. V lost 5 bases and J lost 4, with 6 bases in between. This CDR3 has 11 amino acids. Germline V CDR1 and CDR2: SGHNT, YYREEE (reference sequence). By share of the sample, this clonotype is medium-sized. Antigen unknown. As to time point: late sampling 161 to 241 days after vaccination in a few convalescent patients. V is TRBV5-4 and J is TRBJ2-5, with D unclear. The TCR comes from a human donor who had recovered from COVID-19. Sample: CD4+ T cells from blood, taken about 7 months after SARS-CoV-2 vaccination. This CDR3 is CASSFGETQYF. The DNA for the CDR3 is TGTGCCAGCAGTTTTGGAGAGACCCAGTACTTC.